This T cell receptor (beta chain) was sequenced during a study of T cells in Graves' hyperthyroidism and ophthalmopathy. Study overall: Any treatment followed the collection of peripheral blood at initial diagnosis.

Hyperthyroidism of Graves' type that showed no ophthalmopathy progression within 18 months was stable. Uncontrolled infection, other autoimmune disease, pregnancy or lactation disqualified patients from enrolment. The source material, RNA transcripts, was used to amplify TCR beta CDR3 regions. A first-round RT-PCR of the TCR CDR3 used the HTBI primer set. TCRdb independently ran MiXCR on the multiplex PCR reads; one entry per CDR3 protein. This table holds hundreds of thousands of distinct CDR3 sequences, approximately 15% found once. The CDR3 is 12 amino acids. Trimming stripped 2 bases from V and 10 bases from J, with 9 bases between. Germline V gene data show CDR1 as MDHEN and CDR2 as SYDVKM.

The chain recombines TRBV28 with TRBJ2-1; D call uncertain. Sequencing input: blood. This clonotype was sampled from a woman younger than 30 with Graves' hyperthyroidism. The CDR3 DNA follows: TGTGCCAGCAGTTTACTTCAGTCGGAGCAGTTCTTC. This encodes CASSLLQSEQFF.